Listed below are T cell receptor beta chains from one sample, sequenced in a study of T-cell reconstitution after alpha-beta-depleted transplantation in children. Each CDR3 protein gets one entry after TCRdb re-called the PCR reads with MiXCR. There are 500,000 or so distinct CDR3 sequences in the sample; 30% to 35% occur only once, and about 2.3% lies in the top ten. The sequenced sample was PBMCs from the stem cell graft donor, obtained from the stem cell graft. These receptor sequences come from a human donor who donated a stem cell graft to a child with aplastic anemia. Both conserved end residues are part of each CDR3. Each record gives: V gene, D gene, J gene, clone size, CDR3 protein, CDR3 DNA. A D gene is named only where the DNA matches it firmly. Some rows mark clone size as missing; the rest say once, few, many or name a class of expanded clone.

V gene: TRBV20-1; D gene: .; J gene: TRBJ2-2; clone size: few; CDR3 protein: CSALPWPSNTGELFF; CDR3 DNA: TGCAGTGCTCTCCCTTGGCCTTCGAACACCGGGGAGCTGTTTTTT
V gene: TRBV15; D gene: .; J gene: TRBJ2-1; clone size: .; CDR3 protein: CATSRAWTSPIF; CDR3 DNA: TGTGCCACCAGCAGAGCCTGGACTTCACCGATCTTC
V gene: TRBV28; D gene: .; J gene: TRBJ1-6; clone size: .; CDR3 protein: CASSLSAEYSPLHF; CDR3 DNA: TGTGCCAGCAGTTTATCGGCAGAATATTCACCCCTCCACTTT
V gene: TRBV7-3; D gene: .; J gene: TRBJ2-3; clone size: .; CDR3 protein: CASSLRPNPFSDTQYF; CDR3 DNA: TGTGCCAGCAGCCTACGACCAAACCCCTTCAGCGATACGCAGTATTTT
V gene: TRBV20-1; D gene: .; J gene: TRBJ1-2; clone size: .; CDR3 protein: CSARSYGYTF; CDR3 DNA: TGCAGTGCTAGAAGCTATGGCTACACCTTC
V gene: TRBV20-1; D gene: .; J gene: TRBJ1-2; clone size: .; CDR3 protein: CSARDPPYGYTF; CDR3 DNA: TGCAGTGCTAGAGATCCTCCCTATGGCTACACCTTC
V gene: TRBV29-1; D gene: .; J gene: TRBJ2-3; clone size: .; CDR3 protein: CSVGPGLTDTQYF; CDR3 DNA: TGCAGCGTTGGGCCAGGTCTGACAGATACGCAGTATTTT
V gene: TRBV16; D gene: .; J gene: TRBJ1-1; clone size: few; CDR3 protein: CASTDGVMNTEAFF; CDR3 DNA: TGTGCCAGCACCGACGGGGTGATGAACACTGAAGCTTTCTTT
V gene: TRBV30; D gene: TRBD2; J gene: TRBJ2-1; clone size: few; CDR3 protein: CAWSTSRTSGRANEQFF; CDR3 DNA: TGTGCCTGGAGTACATCCCGGACTAGCGGGAGGGCTAATGAGCAGTTCTTC
V gene: TRBV5-1; D gene: .; J gene: TRBJ2-1; clone size: .; CDR3 protein: CASGGTDIDEQFF; CDR3 DNA: TGCGCCAGTGGCGGGACAGATATTGATGAGCAGTTCTTC
V gene: TRBV10-3; D gene: .; J gene: TRBJ1-2; clone size: few; CDR3 protein: CAISESTGAVYGYTF; CDR3 DNA: TGTGCCATCAGTGAGTCGACGGGGGCGGTCTATGGCTACACCTTC
V gene: TRBV24-1; D gene: .; J gene: TRBJ1-1; clone size: few; CDR3 protein: CATSDTGNTEAFF; CDR3 DNA: TGTGCCACCAGTGATACCGGAAACACTGAAGCTTTCTTT
V gene: TRBV20-1; D gene: .; J gene: TRBJ1-2; clone size: .; CDR3 protein: CSARTPTGTEGLGGYTF; CDR3 DNA: TGCAGTGCTAGAACTCCAACCGGGACGGAGGGTCTAGGCGGCTACACCTTC
V gene: TRBV20-1; D gene: TRBD1; J gene: TRBJ1-6; clone size: few; CDR3 protein: CSARGGQGLDSPLHF; CDR3 DNA: TGCAGTGCTAGGGGGGGACAGGGGTTAGATTCACCCCTCCACTTT
V gene: TRBV5-1; D gene: .; J gene: TRBJ1-1; clone size: few; CDR3 protein: CASSLNPDTEAFF; CDR3 DNA: TGCGCCAGCAGCTTAAATCCTGACACTGAAGCTTTCTTT
V gene: TRBV9; D gene: .; J gene: TRBJ2-2; clone size: .; CDR3 protein: CASSPPSRGNTGELFF; CDR3 DNA: TGTGCCAGCAGCCCCCCCTCGCGGGGTAACACCGGGGAGCTGTTTTTT
V gene: TRBV7-2; D gene: .; J gene: TRBJ2-1; clone size: .; CDR3 protein: CASSLLGRVAYNEQFF; CDR3 DNA: TGTGCCAGCAGCTTACTTGGCAGGGTGGCTTACAATGAGCAGTTCTTC
V gene: TRBV25-1; D gene: TRBD2; J gene: TRBJ2-4; clone size: .; CDR3 protein: CASSEFGGNIQYF; CDR3 DNA: TGTGCCAGCAGTGAATTCGGGGGGAACATTCAGTACTTC
V gene: TRBV20-1; D gene: .; J gene: TRBJ1-5; clone size: .; CDR3 protein: CSARGIRRAQHF; CDR3 DNA: TGCAGTGCTAGAGGTATACGCCGAGCCCAGCATTTT
V gene: TRBV28; D gene: .; J gene: TRBJ1-1; clone size: many; CDR3 protein: CASSSGGGGTEAFF; CDR3 DNA: TGTGCCAGCAGTTCAGGAGGAGGGGGCACTGAAGCTTTCTTT
V gene: TRBV6-4; D gene: TRBD2; J gene: TRBJ2-1; clone size: few; CDR3 protein: CASSETSGSKQFF; CDR3 DNA: TGTGCCAGCAGTGAAACTAGCGGGAGCAAACAGTTCTTC
V gene: TRBV7-2; D gene: .; J gene: TRBJ2-1; clone size: .; CDR3 protein: CASSLSGALSYNEQFF; CDR3 DNA: TGTGCCAGCAGCTTATCCGGAGCGTTATCCTACAATGAGCAGTTCTTC
V gene: TRBV29-1; D gene: .; J gene: TRBJ2-1; clone size: .; CDR3 protein: CSFLTDRGIEQFF; CDR3 DNA: TGCAGCTTCTTGACAGACCGCGGGATTGAGCAGTTCTTC
V gene: TRBV29-1; D gene: .; J gene: TRBJ1-1; clone size: .; CDR3 protein: CSVDRGARNTEAFF; CDR3 DNA: TGCAGCGTTGATCGGGGGGCGCGGAACACTGAAGCTTTCTTT
V gene: TRBV7-2; D gene: .; J gene: TRBJ1-6; clone size: .; CDR3 protein: CASSLVFEQGNSSPLHF; CDR3 DNA: TGTGCCAGCAGCTTAGTCTTCGAGCAGGGGAACAGTTCACCCCTCCACTTT
V gene: TRBV10-3; D gene: TRBD1; J gene: TRBJ1-2; clone size: few; CDR3 protein: CAISEPQGANYGYTF; CDR3 DNA: TGTGCCATCAGTGAACCACAGGGGGCTAACTATGGCTACACCTTC
V gene: TRBV5-1; D gene: .; J gene: TRBJ1-1; clone size: few; CDR3 protein: CASSLSGTMNTEAFF; CDR3 DNA: TGCGCCAGCAGCTTGTCGGGGACCATGAACACTGAAGCTTTCTTT
V gene: TRBV2; D gene: .; J gene: TRBJ1-5; clone size: .; CDR3 protein: CASRGVPSNQPQHF; CDR3 DNA: TGTGCCAGCAGAGGAGTGCCGAGCAATCAGCCCCAGCATTTT
V gene: TRBV12-2; D gene: .; J gene: TRBJ2-5; clone size: .; CDR3 protein: CASRLAPGGTSVLQETQYF; CDR3 DNA: TGTGCAAGTCGCTTAGCGCCTGGGGGGACTAGCGTACTCCAAGAGACCCAGTACTTC
V gene: TRBV20-1; D gene: TRBD1; J gene: TRBJ1-4; clone size: .; CDR3 protein: CSAAPGQYNEKLFF; CDR3 DNA: TGCAGTGCAGCACCGGGACAGTATAATGAAAAACTGTTTTTT
V gene: TRBV27; D gene: .; J gene: TRBJ2-7; clone size: .; CDR3 protein: CASSPFGTVYEQYF; CDR3 DNA: TGTGCCAGCAGTCCCTTCGGGACTGTTTACGAGCAGTACTTC
V gene: TRBV20-1; D gene: .; J gene: TRBJ2-3; clone size: .; CDR3 protein: CSAPNRVEGTDTQYF; CDR3 DNA: TGCAGTGCGCCCAACAGGGTGGAGGGGACAGATACGCAGTATTTT
V gene: TRBV6-4; D gene: .; J gene: TRBJ1-2; clone size: .; CDR3 protein: CASCQDGGYTF; CDR3 DNA: TGTGCCAGCTGTCAGGACGGAGGCTACACCTTC
V gene: TRBV18; D gene: .; J gene: TRBJ2-5; clone size: .; CDR3 protein: CASSPQGTKETQYF; CDR3 DNA: TGTGCCAGCTCACCTCAGGGGACAAAAGAGACCCAGTACTTC
V gene: TRBV10-3; D gene: TRBD1; J gene: TRBJ1-2; clone size: few; CDR3 protein: CAISSRGLGDGYTF; CDR3 DNA: TGTGCCATCTCGAGCAGGGGGCTCGGCGATGGCTACACCTTC
V gene: TRBV9; D gene: TRBD2; J gene: TRBJ2-1; clone size: .; CDR3 protein: CASSVLSSGSQHEQFF; CDR3 DNA: TGTGCCAGCAGCGTACTATCCAGCGGGAGTCAACATGAGCAGTTCTTC
V gene: TRBV5-1; D gene: .; J gene: TRBJ2-3; clone size: .; CDR3 protein: CASSLVSRAKADTQYF; CDR3 DNA: TGCGCCAGCAGCTTGGTCTCCAGGGCGAAGGCAGATACGCAGTATTTT
V gene: TRBV6-5; D gene: .; J gene: TRBJ1-5; clone size: .; CDR3 protein: CASSLPTDSNQPQHF; CDR3 DNA: TGTGCCAGCAGTTTACCGACAGATAGCAATCAGCCCCAGCATTTT
V gene: TRBV29-1; D gene: TRBD1; J gene: TRBJ1-3; clone size: many; CDR3 protein: CSVGDRGAGNTIYF; CDR3 DNA: TGCAGCGTCGGAGACAGGGGAGCAGGAAACACCATATATTTT
V gene: TRBV29-1; D gene: .; J gene: TRBJ2-6; clone size: few; CDR3 protein: CSVVQGGRANVLTF; CDR3 DNA: TGCAGCGTTGTGCAGGGGGGTAGGGCCAACGTCCTGACTTTC
V gene: TRBV21-1; D gene: .; J gene: TRBJ2-4; clone size: .; CDR3 protein: CASSKEPGTVLAKNIQYF; CDR3 DNA: TGTGCCAGCAGCAAAGAACCGGGGACGGTTCTAGCCAAAAACATTCAGTACTTC
V gene: TRBV12-3/TRBV12-4; D gene: TRBD2; J gene: TRBJ2-7; clone size: .; CDR3 protein: CASSLRGGGYEQYF; CDR3 DNA: TGTGCCAGCAGTTTGAGGGGCGGGGGCTACGAGCAGTACTTC
V gene: TRBV20-1; D gene: .; J gene: TRBJ2-1; clone size: .; CDR3 protein: CSATDSPSYNEQFF; CDR3 DNA: TGCAGTGCTACGGACAGCCCATCCTACAATGAGCAGTTCTTC
V gene: TRBV5-1; D gene: .; J gene: TRBJ2-3; clone size: .; CDR3 protein: CASSLEQGILADTQYF; CDR3 DNA: TGCGCCAGCAGCTTGGAACAGGGTATTTTAGCAGATACGCAGTATTTT
V gene: TRBV7-8; D gene: .; J gene: TRBJ1-4; clone size: few; CDR3 protein: CASSRGTRGRNEKLFF; CDR3 DNA: TGTGCCAGCAGCCGCGGTACCCGGGGGCGCAATGAAAAACTGTTTTTT
V gene: TRBV6-2/TRBV6-3; D gene: .; J gene: TRBJ1-1; clone size: few; CDR3 protein: CASSYTGTTTEAFF; CDR3 DNA: TGTGCCAGCAGTTACACAGGGACAACCACTGAAGCTTTCTTT
V gene: TRBV11-2; D gene: .; J gene: TRBJ2-5; clone size: .; CDR3 protein: CASSRLGAGQETQYF; CDR3 DNA: TGTGCCAGCAGCCGGTTGGGAGCGGGCCAAGAGACCCAGTACTTC
V gene: TRBV5-1; D gene: TRBD2; J gene: TRBJ2-1; clone size: few; CDR3 protein: CASINIAGAGNEQFF; CDR3 DNA: TGCGCCAGCATCAACATAGCGGGAGCGGGCAATGAGCAGTTCTTC
V gene: TRBV25-1; D gene: TRBD2; J gene: TRBJ2-1; clone size: .; CDR3 protein: CASSELGTSGKGTGNEQFF; CDR3 DNA: TGTGCCAGCAGTGAATTAGGAACTAGCGGGAAGGGGACCGGCAATGAGCAGTTCTTC
V gene: TRBV12-3/TRBV12-4; D gene: TRBD1; J gene: TRBJ1-5; clone size: .; CDR3 protein: CASRGTDNQPQHF; CDR3 DNA: TGTGCCAGCAGGGGGACAGACAATCAGCCCCAGCATTTT
V gene: TRBV27; D gene: TRBD1; J gene: TRBJ2-3; clone size: few; CDR3 protein: CASRRTGGGGADTQYF; CDR3 DNA: TGTGCCAGCAGGCGGACAGGGGGCGGTGGGGCAGATACGCAGTATTTT
V gene: TRBV12-3/TRBV12-4; D gene: .; J gene: TRBJ1-1; clone size: few; CDR3 protein: CASSFAYGANTEAFF; CDR3 DNA: TGTGCCAGCAGTTTTGCATACGGGGCCAACACTGAAGCTTTCTTT